The rows below give T cell receptor beta chains drawn from one sample of a study of blood T cell repertoires in COVID-19. Sequencing was performed with immunoSEQ multiplex PCR; in TCRdb, only in-frame clones are kept and a portion is missing. The data contain about 74,000 clones, over 75% of them singletons. The sample consisted of peripheral blood. These receptors were taken from a man aged 70-80 years with active or convalescent COVID-19. Each CDR3 is given with its conserved first and last residue. Fields, in order: clone size, V gene, J gene, D gene, CDR3 DNA, CDR3 protein. A D gene is named only where the DNA matches it firmly. Size tells how often a clone was seen (once, few, many) or the class of an expanded clone, and some rows leave it out.

>-|TRBV5-1|TRBJ1-4|-
TGCGCCAGCAGCTTGTTCGGCGGCGGGGAAAAACTGTTTTTT
CASSLFGGGEKLFF
>-|TRBV10-3|TRBJ2-7|TRBD2
TGTGCCATCAGTGGTGGGAGGGAAAACTACGAGCGGCAGTACTTC
CAISGGRENYERQYF
>-|TRBV12-5|TRBJ2-5|-
TGTGCTAGTGGTTTGGGACTAGAAGAGACCCAGTACTTC
CASGLGLEETQYF
>-|TRBV5-1|TRBJ2-2|TRBD1
TGCGCCAGCAGCCCATACAGGGGGACCGGGGAGCTGTTTTTT
CASSPYRGTGELFF
>medium-sized|TRBV6-1|TRBJ1-2|-
TGTGCCAGCAGTGAAGCGTGGGCACGGTTGCTTGGCTACACCTTC
CASSEAWARLLGYTF
>-|TRBV5-4|TRBJ2-3|TRBD2
TGTGCCAGCAGCTTGGCCGGACTAGCGGGAGGGCCAGATACGCAGTATTTT
CASSLAGLAGGPDTQYF
>-|TRBV7-3|TRBJ1-3|-
TGTGCCAGCAGCTTAGACAGCCAAGACTCTGGAAACACCATATATTTT
CASSLDSQDSGNTIYF
>once|TRBV19|TRBJ1-3|-
TGTGCCACGGGGACTTCTGGAAACACCATATATTTT
CATGTSGNTIYF
>-|TRBV18|TRBJ2-2|-
TGTGCCAGCTCACCACTGCAGGGGGGCACCGGGGAGCTGTTTTTT
CASSPLQGGTGELFF
>-|TRBV10-2|TRBJ2-7|-
TGCGCCAGCAAAACAAGCTACGAGCAGTACTTC
CASKTSYEQYF
>-|TRBV6-6|TRBJ1-5|-
TGTGCCAGCAGTTACGAAGACAGAAATCAGCCCCAGCATTTT
CASSYEDRNQPQHF
>once|TRBV30|TRBJ1-3|-
TGTGCCTGGAGTGTAGCGGGGACTCTTTCTGGAAACACCATATATTTT
CAWSVAGTLSGNTIYF
>-|TRBV4-2|TRBJ1-3|-
TGTGCCAGCAGCCAAAGCTCGGTAAACTCTGGAAACACCATATATTTT
CASSQSSVNSGNTIYF
>-|TRBV6-5|TRBJ1-1|-
TGTGCCAGTTTCTTAGGAGGGATCGCTGAAGCTTTCTTT
CASFLGGIAEAFF
>-|TRBV6-5|TRBJ2-7|TRBD2
TGTGCCAGCACCAACCCGGGACTAGCATTAGACGAGCAGTACTTC
CASTNPGLALDEQYF
>-|TRBV7-7|TRBJ2-7|-
TGTGCCAGCAGCGTACTAGTGGAAGGGCCGTACGAGCAGTACTTC
CASSVLVEGPYEQYF
>once|TRBV7-9|TRBJ2-6|-
TGTGCCAGCAGCCGAGGAGGTTTGGCCAACGTCCTGACTTTC
CASSRGGLANVLTF
>-|TRBV25-1|TRBJ2-1|TRBD1
TGTGCCAGCAGTGAATTGGGGACAGGGGGGACTAGGGGGAATGAGCAGTTCTTC
CASSELGTGGTRGNEQFF
>-|TRBV7-2|TRBJ2-7|TRBD1
TGTGCCAGCAGCTTAGAAGGGGGCCTGTCCTACGAGCAGTACTTC
CASSLEGGLSYEQYF
>-|TRBV25-1|TRBJ2-5|TRBD1
TGTGCCAGCAGTGATCCCGGGACAGGGGCAGAGACCCAGTACTTC
CASSDPGTGAETQYF
>-|TRBV12-1|TRBJ1-1|-
TGTGCCAGCAGCTTTGGGGGAGGAGGTGAGGCCACTGAAGCTTTCTTT
CASSFGGGGEATEAFF
>-|TRBV28|TRBJ1-2|-
TGTGCCAGCAGTCGGGACGGTCGGCGGGGGGGCTACACCTTC
CASSRDGRRGGYTF
>-|TRBV7-2|TRBJ2-1|TRBD2
TGTGCCAGCAGCTTCCAAGCGGGGGATCTGTACAATGAGCAGTTCTTC
CASSFQAGDLYNEQFF
>-|TRBV28|TRBJ1-5|TRBD1
TGTGCCAGCAGTCCCCCGGGACAGCTAGATTTTGAGCCCCAGCATTTT
CASSPPGQLDFEPQHF
>-|TRBV5-1|TRBJ1-2|-
TGCGCCAGCAGGTCCGGGATGCCCAACGGTGGCTACACCTTC
CASRSGMPNGGYTF
>-|TRBV14|TRBJ2-3|TRBD2
TGTGCCAGCAGGACTAGCGGGAGTTATACGCAGTATTTT
CASRTSGSYTQYF
>-|TRBV6-5|TRBJ1-5|-
TGTGCCAGCAGTTACGCGAGTGGAGGGAATCAGCCCCAGCATTTT
CASSYASGGNQPQHF
>-|TRBV15|TRBJ2-2|-
TGTGCCACCAGCAGGGGAGACACCGGGGAGCTGTTTTTT
CATSRGDTGELFF
>-|TRBV2|TRBJ2-3|-
TGTGCCAGCAGTGGATTAACTAGCACAGATACGCAGTATTTT
CASSGLTSTDTQYF
>-|TRBV10-2|TRBJ1-1|-
TGCGCCAGCAGGGGCCAGGGATCGGGCACTGAAGCTTTCTTT
CASRGQGSGTEAFF
>-|TRBV13|TRBJ2-1|TRBD2
TGTGCCAGCAGCCCCCGCGGGGGGGTCCTGGATGAGCAGTTCTTC
CASSPRGGVLDEQFF